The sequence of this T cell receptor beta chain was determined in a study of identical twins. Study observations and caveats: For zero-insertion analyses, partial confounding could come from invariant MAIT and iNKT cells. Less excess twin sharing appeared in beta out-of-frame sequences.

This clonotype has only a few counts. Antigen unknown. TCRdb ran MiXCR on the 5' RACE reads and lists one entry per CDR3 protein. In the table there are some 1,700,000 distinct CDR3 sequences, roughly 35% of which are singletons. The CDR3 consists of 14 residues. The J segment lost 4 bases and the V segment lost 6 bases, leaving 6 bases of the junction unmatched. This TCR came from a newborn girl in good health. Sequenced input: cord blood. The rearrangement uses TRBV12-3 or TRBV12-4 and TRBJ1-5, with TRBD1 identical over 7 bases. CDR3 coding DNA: TGTGCCAGCAGAGGAGGGGGCTTGAATCAGCCCCAGCATTTT. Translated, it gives CASRGGGLNQPQHF.